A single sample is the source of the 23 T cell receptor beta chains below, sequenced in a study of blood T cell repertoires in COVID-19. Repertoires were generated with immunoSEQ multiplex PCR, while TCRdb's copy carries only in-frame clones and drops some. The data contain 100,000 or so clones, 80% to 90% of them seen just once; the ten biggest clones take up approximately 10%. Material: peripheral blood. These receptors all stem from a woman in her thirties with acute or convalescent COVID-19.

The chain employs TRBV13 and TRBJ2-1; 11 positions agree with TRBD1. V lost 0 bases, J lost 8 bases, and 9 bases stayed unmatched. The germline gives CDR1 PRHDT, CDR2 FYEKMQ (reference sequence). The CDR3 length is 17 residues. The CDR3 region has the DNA TGTGCCAGCAGCTTAGGAGGAGGGACAGGGGGGCCAGATGAGCAGTTCTTC. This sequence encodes CASSLGGGTGGPDEQFF.

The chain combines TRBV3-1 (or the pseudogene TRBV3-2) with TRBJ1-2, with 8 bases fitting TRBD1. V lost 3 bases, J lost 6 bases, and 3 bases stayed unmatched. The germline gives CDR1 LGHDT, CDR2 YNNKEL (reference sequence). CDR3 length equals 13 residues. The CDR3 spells CASSHGTGNGYTF. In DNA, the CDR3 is TGTGCCAGCAGCCACGGGACAGGAAATGGCTACACCTTC.

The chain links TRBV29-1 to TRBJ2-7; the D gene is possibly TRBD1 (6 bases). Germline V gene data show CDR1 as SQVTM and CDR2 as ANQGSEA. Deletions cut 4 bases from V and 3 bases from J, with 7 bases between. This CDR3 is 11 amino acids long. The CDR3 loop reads CSVGTVYEQYF. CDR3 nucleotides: TGCAGCGTTGGGACAGTCTACGAGCAGTACTTC.

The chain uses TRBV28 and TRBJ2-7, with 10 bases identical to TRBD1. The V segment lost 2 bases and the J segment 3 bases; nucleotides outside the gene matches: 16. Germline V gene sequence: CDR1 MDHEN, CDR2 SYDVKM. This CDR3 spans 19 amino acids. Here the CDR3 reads CASSLPPLSGQGGIYEQYF. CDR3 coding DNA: TGTGCCAGCAGTTTACCCCCCCTTTCTGGACAGGGGGGGATCTACGAGCAGTACTTC.

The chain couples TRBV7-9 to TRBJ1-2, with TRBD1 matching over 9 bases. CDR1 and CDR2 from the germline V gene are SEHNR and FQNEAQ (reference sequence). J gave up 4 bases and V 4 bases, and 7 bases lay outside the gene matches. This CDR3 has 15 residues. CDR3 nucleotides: TGTGCCAGCAGCTCACCGGGACAGGGTGTCTATGGCTACACCTTC. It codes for CASSSPGQGVYGYTF.

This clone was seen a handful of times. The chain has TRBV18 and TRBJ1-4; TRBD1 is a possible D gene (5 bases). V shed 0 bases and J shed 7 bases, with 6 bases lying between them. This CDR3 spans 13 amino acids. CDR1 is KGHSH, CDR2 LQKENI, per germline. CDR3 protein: CASSPPGGEKLFF. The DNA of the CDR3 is TGTGCCAGCTCACCACCGGGGGGTGAAAAACTGTTTTTT. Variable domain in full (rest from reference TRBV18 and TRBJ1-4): NAGVMQNPRHLVRRRGQEARLRCSPMKGHSHVYWYRQLPEEGLKFMVYLQKENIIDESGMPKERFSAEFPKEGPSILRIQQVVRGDSAAYFCASSPPGGEKLFFGSGTQLSVL.

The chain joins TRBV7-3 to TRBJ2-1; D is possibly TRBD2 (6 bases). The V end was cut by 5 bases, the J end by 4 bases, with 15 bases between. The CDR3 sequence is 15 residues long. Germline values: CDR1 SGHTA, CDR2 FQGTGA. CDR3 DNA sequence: TGTGCCAGCAGCCAAGGCGGGACTTCATACAATGAGCAGTTCTTC. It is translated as CASSQGGTSYNEQFF. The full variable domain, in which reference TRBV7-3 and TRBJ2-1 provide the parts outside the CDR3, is GAGVSQTPSNKVTEKGKYVELRCDPISGHTALYWYRQSLGQGPEFLIYFQGTGAADDSGLPNDRFFAVRPEGSVSTLKIQRTERGDSAVYLCASSQGGTSYNEQFFGPGTRLTVL.

In DNA, the CDR3 is TGCGCCAGCAGCTTGGGGACTAGCGGGTATGGGCAGTTCTTC. Translation gives CASSLGTSGYGQFF. The rearrangement uses TRBV5-1 and TRBJ2-1; 11 nucleotides align to TRBD2. Germline V gene data show CDR1 as SGHRS and CDR2 as YFSETQ. This CDR3 has 14 amino acids. Trimming took 0 bases from V and 12 from J; bases not matched to a gene: 5.

CDR3 DNA: TGTGCCAGCACCCCTTTAGCCTCTAGCTCCTACGAGCAGTACTTC. This gives the protein CASTPLASSSYEQYF. The gene calls are TRBV6-5 and TRBJ2-7; D is undetermined. Germline CDR1 is MNHEY and CDR2 is SVGAGI. The CDR3 loop spans 15 amino acids. V shed 7 bases and J shed 0 bases, with 16 bases lying between them.

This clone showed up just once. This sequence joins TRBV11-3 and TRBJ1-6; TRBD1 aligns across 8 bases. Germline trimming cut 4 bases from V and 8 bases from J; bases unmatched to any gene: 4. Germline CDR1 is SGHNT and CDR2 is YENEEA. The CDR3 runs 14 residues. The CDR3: CASSSTGGHSPLHF. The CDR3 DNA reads TGTGCCAGCAGCTCAACAGGGGGACATTCACCCCTCCACTTT.

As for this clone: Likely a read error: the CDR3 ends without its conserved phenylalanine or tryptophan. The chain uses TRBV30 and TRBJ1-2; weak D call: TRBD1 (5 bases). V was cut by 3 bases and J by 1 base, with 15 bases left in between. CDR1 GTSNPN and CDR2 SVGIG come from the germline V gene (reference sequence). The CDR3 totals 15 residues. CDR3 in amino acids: CAWSPRGGNNYGYTL. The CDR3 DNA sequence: TGTGCCTGGAGCCCCCGGGGGGGGAATAACTATGGCTACACCCTC.

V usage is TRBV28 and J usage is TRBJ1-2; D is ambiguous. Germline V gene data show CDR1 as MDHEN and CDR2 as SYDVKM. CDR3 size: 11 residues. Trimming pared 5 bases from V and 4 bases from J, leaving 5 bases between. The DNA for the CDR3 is TGTGCCAGCAGTCTTAGCTATGGCTACACCTTC. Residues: CASSLSYGYTF.

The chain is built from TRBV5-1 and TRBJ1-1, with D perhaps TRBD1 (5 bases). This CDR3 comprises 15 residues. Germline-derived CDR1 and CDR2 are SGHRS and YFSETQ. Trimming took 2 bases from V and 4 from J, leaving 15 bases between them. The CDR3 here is CASSLGDDGGTEAFF. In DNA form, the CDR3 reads TGCGCCAGCAGCTTAGGGGACGACGGGGGCACTGAAGCTTTCTTT.

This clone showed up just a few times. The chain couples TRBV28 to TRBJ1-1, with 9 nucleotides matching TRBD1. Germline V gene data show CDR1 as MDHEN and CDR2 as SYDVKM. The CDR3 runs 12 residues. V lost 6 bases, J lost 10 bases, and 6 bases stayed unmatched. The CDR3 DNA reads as TGTGCCAGCAGCACACAGGGGGCAGGAGCTTTCTTT. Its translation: CASSTQGAGAFF.

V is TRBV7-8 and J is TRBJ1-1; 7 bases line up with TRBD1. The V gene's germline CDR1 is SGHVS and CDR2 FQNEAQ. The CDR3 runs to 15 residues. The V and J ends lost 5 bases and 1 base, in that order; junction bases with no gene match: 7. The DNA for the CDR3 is TGTGCCAGCAGCCCCACAGGGGTAAAGAACACTGAAGCTTTCTTT. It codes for CASSPTGVKNTEAFF.

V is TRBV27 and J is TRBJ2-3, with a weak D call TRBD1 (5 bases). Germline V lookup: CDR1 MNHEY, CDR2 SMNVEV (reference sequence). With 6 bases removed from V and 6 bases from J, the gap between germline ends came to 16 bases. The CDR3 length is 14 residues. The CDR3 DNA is TGTGCCAGCAGAAAAGATTCGCAGGGTGATACGCAGTATTTT. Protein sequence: CASRKDSQGDTQYF.

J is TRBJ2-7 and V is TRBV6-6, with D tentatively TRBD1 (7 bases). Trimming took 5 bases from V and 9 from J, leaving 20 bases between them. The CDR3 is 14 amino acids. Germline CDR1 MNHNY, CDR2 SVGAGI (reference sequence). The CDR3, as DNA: TGTGCCAGCAGTCCTCAAATACAGGGGAGGCGGCAGTACTTC. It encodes CASSPQIQGRRQYF.

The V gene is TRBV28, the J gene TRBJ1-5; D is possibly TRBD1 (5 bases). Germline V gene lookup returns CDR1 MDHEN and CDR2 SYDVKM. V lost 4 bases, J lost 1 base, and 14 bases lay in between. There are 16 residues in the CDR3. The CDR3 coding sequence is TGTGCCAGCAGTTCTATTCAGGGTAACAGCAATCAGCCCCAGCATTTT. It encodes CASSSIQGNSNQPQHF. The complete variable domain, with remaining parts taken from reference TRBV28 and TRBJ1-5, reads DVKVTQSSRYLVKRTGEKVFLECVQDMDHENMFWYRQDPGLGLRLIYFSYDVKMKEKGDIPEGYSVSREKKERFSLILESASTNQTSMYLCASSSIQGNSNQPQHFGDGTRLSIL.

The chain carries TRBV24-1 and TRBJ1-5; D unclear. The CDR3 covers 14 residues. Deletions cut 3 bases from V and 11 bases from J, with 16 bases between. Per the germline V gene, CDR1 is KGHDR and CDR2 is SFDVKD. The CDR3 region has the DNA TGTGCCACCAGTGATCCAGCGGGATCAGCGGCCCAGCATTTT. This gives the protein CATSDPAGSAAQHF.

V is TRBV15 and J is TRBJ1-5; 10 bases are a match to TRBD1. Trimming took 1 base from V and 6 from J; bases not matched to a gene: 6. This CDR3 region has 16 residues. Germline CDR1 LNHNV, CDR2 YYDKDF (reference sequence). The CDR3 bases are TGTGCCACCAGCAGAGGGGACAGGGGATTCCTTCAGCCCCAGCATTTT. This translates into CATSRGDRGFLQPQHF.

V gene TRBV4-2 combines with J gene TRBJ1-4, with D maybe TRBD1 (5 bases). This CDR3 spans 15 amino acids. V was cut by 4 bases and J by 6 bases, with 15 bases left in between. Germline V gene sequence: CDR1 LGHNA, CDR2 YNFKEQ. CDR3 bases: TGTGCCAGCAGCCCGAGCGGGGGAGATTATGAAAAACTGTTTTTT. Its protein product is CASSPSGGDYEKLFF.

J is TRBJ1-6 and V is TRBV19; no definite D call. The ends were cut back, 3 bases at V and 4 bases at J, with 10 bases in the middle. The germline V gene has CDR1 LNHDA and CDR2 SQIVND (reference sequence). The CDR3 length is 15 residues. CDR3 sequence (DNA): TGTGCCAGTAGTATCGGCGCGGGGTATAATTCACCCCTCCACTTT. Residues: CASSIGAGYNSPLHF.

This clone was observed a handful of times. The CDR3 region is CASSRPGTAEQYF. CDR3 sequence (DNA): TGTGCCAGCAGTCGACCCGGGACAGCCGAGCAGTACTTC. The V and J genes are TRBV12-3 or TRBV12-4 and TRBJ2-7; TRBD1 matches at 7 bases. V shed 5 bases, J shed 6 bases, and the junction held 7 bases outside the gene matches. The length of the CDR3 is 13 residues.